The sequence of this TCR beta chain was determined in a study of a mutant IDH1 vaccine in newly diagnosed glioma. Study as a whole: Vaccination followed radiotherapy alone by 4-6 weeks, or accompanied temozolomide cycles. Study findings and constraints: Changes in top peripheral clonotypes did not appear linked to pseudoprogression.

Germline values: CDR1 LNHDA, CDR2 SQIVND (reference sequence). This CDR3 spans 15 amino acids. V lost 3 bases and J lost 7, with 18 bases in between. TCRdb keeps only in-frame clones here, not all; method: immunoSEQ multiplex PCR. The sample records tens of thousands of clones, nearly 85% being singletons. Time point of the sample: week 23, last vaccination. What each vaccine dose contained was 300 ug of mutant IDH1 20-mer peptide, accompanied by topical imiquimod. Every donor had a new WHO grade 3 or 4 astrocytoma that was IDH1-mutant, with loss of nuclear ATRX. To note about this clone: Its target is not known.

The J gene is TRBJ1-2, the V gene TRBV19, with a weak D call TRBD1 (6 bases). The sequence was obtained from a man younger than 35 with glioma. The sequenced sample was PBMCs, obtained from a glioma patient whose treatment included an IDH1 peptide vaccine. CDR3: CASSMGAGEGRGYTF. The DNA for the CDR3 is TGTGCCAGTAGTATGGGCGCAGGGGAGGGTCGTGGCTACACCTTC.